This TCR beta chain was sequenced for a study of T cells after yellow fever vaccination. General observations from the study: Abundant bulk-derived clonotypes could contaminate FACS-sorted repertoires. When the response was secondary, it was weaker but reached its peak faster, day 5 versus 15. Re-detected after boosting: most primary clones, almost 97% of CD4 and around 86% of CD8.

The table lists this clonotype with many counts. Its specificity is not known. Synthesis of TCR cDNA relied on 5'RACE template switching, which attached a universal primer site and UMIs. TCRdb reprocessed the 5' RACE reads via MiXCR and lists one record per CDR3 protein. The data contain tens of thousands of distinct CDR3 sequences, 7.3% of them singletons. V was shortened by 0 bases and J by 0 bases, with 12 bases between the two germline ends. Germline V gives CDR1 SQVTM, CDR2 ANQGSEA. This CDR3 is built from 16 residues. Here the sequenced sample was CD8+ T cells sorted from PBMCs, taken less than 11 days after the first yellow fever vaccination. The chain carries TRBV29-1 and TRBJ2-1; no reliable D call. This TCR was recovered from a man aged 18 to 30 who received the YFV17D yellow fever vaccine. The DNA for the CDR3 is TGCAGCGTTGAAGATGACAACCCGAGCTCCTACAATGAGCAGTTCTTC. Encoded protein: CSVEDDNPSSYNEQFF.